The rows below give T cell receptor beta chains drawn from one sample of a study of control samples from healthy donors and cancer patients. Libraries were prepared by immunoSEQ multiplex PCR; TCRdb keeps only in-frame clonotypes and omits some of them. The sample holds roughly 180,000 clones, 91% seen once. The material sequenced was blood. These receptors were taken from a middle-aged woman in good health. The CDR3 runs from the conserved cysteine through the conserved F or W. The order of the fields is clone size, CDR3 length, V gene, J gene, D gene, CDR3 protein, CDR3 DNA. A D gene is named only where the DNA matches it firmly. Only part of the rows carry a size: once, few, many, or a class if the clone is expanded.

abundance: NA; len: 14; v_gene: TRBV5-8; j_gene: TRBJ2-1; d_gene: NA; CDR3aa: CASSLGQGRNEQFF; CDR3nt: TGTGCCAGCAGCTTGGGGCAGGGGCGAAATGAGCAGTTCTTC
abundance: few; len: 14; v_gene: TRBV5-1; j_gene: TRBJ2-7; d_gene: TRBD2; CDR3aa: CASSPSGGSYEQYF; CDR3nt: TGCGCCAGCAGCCCTAGCGGGGGGTCCTACGAGCAGTACTTC
abundance: NA; len: 12; v_gene: TRBV4-2; j_gene: TRBJ2-3; d_gene: NA; CDR3aa: CASSQDRDTQYF; CDR3nt: TGTGCCAGCAGCCAAGATCGGGATACGCAGTATTTT
abundance: NA; len: 13; v_gene: TRBV6-4; j_gene: TRBJ1-2; d_gene: TRBD1; CDR3aa: CASSLNRGGGYTF; CDR3nt: TGTGCCAGCAGTCTAAACAGGGGCGGAGGCTACACCTTC
abundance: NA; len: 14; v_gene: TRBV18; j_gene: TRBJ2-7; d_gene: NA; CDR3aa: CASSPPGRNYEQYF; CDR3nt: TGTGCCAGCTCACCCCCGGGACGGAACTACGAGCAGTACTTC
abundance: few; len: 10; v_gene: TRBV11-2; j_gene: TRBJ2-2; d_gene: NA; CDR3aa: CASSSWELFF; CDR3nt: TGTGCCAGCAGCTCCTGGGAGCTGTTTTTT
abundance: NA; len: 8; v_gene: TRBV19; j_gene: TRBJ2-7; d_gene: NA; CDR3aa: CASNEQYF; CDR3nt: TGTGCCAGTAACGAGCAGTACTTC
abundance: NA; len: 11; v_gene: TRBV6-5; j_gene: TRBJ1-5; d_gene: NA; CDR3aa: CASSLSQPQHF; CDR3nt: TGTGCCAGCAGTTTGTCCCAGCCCCAGCATTTT
abundance: once; len: 16; v_gene: TRBV5-1; j_gene: TRBJ1-1; d_gene: TRBD1; CDR3aa: CASSLRGQGADAEAFF; CDR3nt: TGCGCCAGCAGCTTGCGGGGACAGGGGGCTGACGCTGAAGCTTTCTTT
abundance: once; len: 15; v_gene: TRBV6-5; j_gene: TRBJ2-1; d_gene: TRBD1; CDR3aa: CASWRGGASYNEQFF; CDR3nt: TGTGCCAGCTGGCGAGGGGGCGCGTCCTACAATGAGCAGTTCTTC
abundance: NA; len: 16; v_gene: TRBV9; j_gene: TRBJ2-1; d_gene: TRBD2; CDR3aa: CASSVAEEGGLDEQFF; CDR3nt: TGTGCCAGCAGCGTAGCTGAGGAGGGAGGGTTGGATGAGCAGTTCTTC
abundance: NA; len: 12; v_gene: TRBV18; j_gene: TRBJ2-1; d_gene: NA; CDR3aa: CASSPLGNEQFF; CDR3nt: TGTGCCAGCTCACCTCTCGGGAATGAGCAGTTCTTC
abundance: NA; len: 14; v_gene: TRBV15; j_gene: TRBJ2-7; d_gene: TRBD1; CDR3aa: CATSDRDRIYEQYF; CDR3nt: TGTGCCACCAGCGACCGGGACAGGATCTACGAGCAGTACTTC
abundance: NA; len: 20; v_gene: TRBV5-1; j_gene: TRBJ2-3; d_gene: TRBD2; CDR3aa: CASSLGTSGGIVNYTDTQYF; CDR3nt: TGCGCCAGCAGCTTGGGGACTAGCGGGGGGATTGTTAACTACACAGATACGCAGTATTTT